These 14 T cell receptor beta chains came from one sample sequenced in a study of PD-1 blockade in mismatch repair-deficient tumors (dated by TCRdb to about 2017). The receptor library was made with the immunoSEQ multiplex PCR assay. The table was pulled from immuneACCESS by TCRdb, which kept in-frame rearrangements only. Such tables lose some clones; where checked, under half of the loss comes from unresolved V genes, and the rest has no known cause. This sample holds around 49,000 clones; roughly 82% were observed only once. The ten most abundant clones make up roughly 3.5% of the sample. This specimen's time point label, per the study, means: peripheral blood before pembrolizumab. Specimen: PBMCs, collected before pembrolizumab treatment. The source of these receptors is an adult with mismatch repair-deficient cancer.

This clone was detected a few times. The chain couples TRBV18 to TRBJ2-1; D gene unclear. Germline CDR1 is KGHSH and CDR2 is LQKENI. V was trimmed by 3 bases and J by 9 bases, leaving 12 bases between them. The CDR3 runs 13 residues. The CDR3 loop reads CASSPQNYGEQFF. The CDR3 nucleotides read TGTGCCAGCTCACCCCAAAACTACGGTGAGCAGTTCTTC.

This chain links TRBV9 with TRBJ2-2; D is ambiguous. The CDR3 runs to 11 residues. Germline V gives CDR1 SGDLS, CDR2 YYNGEE. Trimming took off 7 bases at V and 3 bases at J, with 4 bases between the two ends. CDR3 coding DNA: TGTGCCAGCGGCGACACCGGGGAGCTGTTTTTT. This translates into CASGDTGELFF.

The rearrangement joins TRBV7-6 to TRBJ2-1, with 8 bases lining up with TRBD2. CDR3 length: 18 amino acids. V shed 1 base, J shed 2 bases, and the junction held 10 bases outside the gene matches. Germline lookup yields CDR1 SGHVS and CDR2 FNYEAQ. In DNA form, the CDR3 reads TGTGCCAGCAGCTTAGATGCCACCCCACTAGCGGCCTACAATGAGCAGTTCTTC. Protein product: CASSLDATPLAAYNEQFF. The whole variable domain, filled in from reference TRBV7-6 and TRBJ2-1, reads GAGVSQSPRYKVTKRGQDVALRCDPISGHVSLYWYRQALGQGPEFLTYFNYEAQQDKSGLPNDRFSAERPEGSISTLTIQRTEQRDSAMYRCASSLDATPLAAYNEQFFGPGTRLTVL.

This rearrangement joins TRBV5-6 to TRBJ1-4; no definite D call. The CDR3 runs to 14 residues. Germline V CDR1 and CDR2: SGHDT, YYEEEE. The germline V and J ends were trimmed by 3 bases and 0 bases, with 6 bases remaining between them. The CDR3 loop reads CASSYVATNEKLFF. CDR3 sequence (DNA): TGTGCCAGCAGCTACGTTGCAACTAATGAAAAACTGTTTTTT.

The chain links TRBV5-4 to TRBJ2-5; TRBD2 matches 12 bases. This CDR3 has 16 residues. V was clipped by 0 bases and J by 5 bases; unmatched bases: 5. Germline lookup yields CDR1 SGHNT and CDR2 YYREEE (reference sequence). The CDR3 spells CASSLASGRAGETQYF. The CDR3 DNA sequence: TGTGCCAGCAGCTTGGCTAGCGGGAGGGCCGGGGAGACCCAGTACTTC.

The chain carries TRBV5-1 and TRBJ1-1, with 8 nucleotides matching TRBD1. The CDR3 runs 16 residues. Per the germline V gene, CDR1 is SGHRS and CDR2 is YFSETQ. J gave up 5 bases and V 0 bases, and 9 bases lay outside the gene matches. CDR3 amino acids: CASSLDDPGGTTEAFF. The CDR3 nucleotides read TGCGCCAGCAGCTTGGACGATCCAGGGGGCACGACTGAAGCTTTCTTT.

This sequence joins TRBV27 and TRBJ2-1, with 11 bases matching TRBD2. Germline-derived CDR1 and CDR2 are MNHEY and SMNVEV (reference sequence). The CDR3 is 17 amino acids. The trim removed 2 bases at V and 5 bases at J, leaving 8 bases unmatched. CDR3 nucleotides: TGTGCCAGCAGTTTAAATGGGCTAGCGGGAGGACACAATGAGCAGTTCTTC. Translating it yields CASSLNGLAGGHNEQFF.

J is TRBJ1-2 and V is TRBV18; 7 positions match TRBD1. The CDR3 has 16 residues. Per germline, CDR1 KGHSH and CDR2 LQKENI. The V and J ends lost 6 bases and 3 bases, in that order; junction bases with no gene match: 13. This chain's CDR3 is CASSPDLRGLDYGYTF. CDR3 coding DNA: TGTGCCAGCTCCCCTGACCTTAGGGGGCTAGACTATGGCTACACCTTC.

The chain carries TRBV5-5 and TRBJ2-7; D is unclear. Germline loops: CDR1 SGHKS, CDR2 YYEKEE (reference sequence). The V end was cut by 0 bases, the J end by 0 bases, with 7 bases between. This CDR3 has 14 residues. CDR3 amino acids: CASSLGVSSYEQYF. As DNA, the CDR3 is TGTGCCAGCAGCTTGGGGGTCAGCTCCTACGAGCAGTACTTC.

This clone has only a few counts. The same CDR3 also results from other DNA sequences found in this sample. The chain couples TRBV19 to TRBJ2-5; TRBD2 matches at 9 bases. The V segment lost 5 bases and the J segment 5 bases; nucleotides outside the gene matches: 9. This CDR3 is built from 15 residues. CDR1 and CDR2 (germline): LNHDA, SQIVND (reference sequence). The DNA for the CDR3 is TGTGCCAGTAGTTCCCTGGGACTAGCACAGGAGACCCAGTACTTC. Its translation: CASSSLGLAQETQYF.

The chain links TRBV27 to TRBJ2-7, with D possibly TRBD1 on 6 matching bases. The germline CDR1 and CDR2 sequences are MNHEY and SMNVEV (reference sequence). The CDR3 sequence is 14 residues long. V lost 9 bases, J lost 3 bases, and 18 bases lay in between. The DNA of the CDR3 is TGTGCCAGTGGACAGAAACGCAACTTCTACGAGCAGTACTTC. This codes for CASGQKRNFYEQYF.

The chain carries TRBV7-3 and TRBJ1-2; 7 positions agree with TRBD1. The junction had 2 bases not matched to a gene; V was cut back by 5 bases and J by 2 bases. Germline assignment: CDR1 SGHTA and CDR2 FQGTGA. The CDR3 loop spans 13 amino acids. Written as DNA, the CDR3 is TGTGCCAGCAGCGTGGACAGGAACTATGGCTACACCTTC. Its translation: CASSVDRNYGYTF.

The V and J genes are TRBV7-8 and TRBJ2-1; TRBD2 agrees at 7 bases. V was clipped by 1 base and J by 7 bases; unmatched bases: 13. CDR1 is SGHVS and CDR2 is FQNEAQ in the germline V gene. This CDR3 has 17 residues. The CDR3 is CASSLGYVGGRRNEQFF. The CDR3, as DNA: TGTGCCAGCAGCTTAGGTTACGTAGGCGGGAGAAGGAATGAGCAGTTCTTC.

The chain recombines TRBV4-1 with TRBJ2-1, with a tentative D call TRBD2 (6 bases). CDR1 is MGHRA and CDR2 is YSYEKL in the germline V gene. Between the trimmed V and J ends, which lost 0 bases and 4 bases, there was a span of 22 bases. CDR3 size: 19 residues. CDR3 sequence: CASSQDTGPGTSRYNEQFF. Written as DNA, the CDR3 is TGCGCCAGCAGCCAAGATACTGGTCCCGGAACTAGCAGATACAATGAGCAGTTCTTC.